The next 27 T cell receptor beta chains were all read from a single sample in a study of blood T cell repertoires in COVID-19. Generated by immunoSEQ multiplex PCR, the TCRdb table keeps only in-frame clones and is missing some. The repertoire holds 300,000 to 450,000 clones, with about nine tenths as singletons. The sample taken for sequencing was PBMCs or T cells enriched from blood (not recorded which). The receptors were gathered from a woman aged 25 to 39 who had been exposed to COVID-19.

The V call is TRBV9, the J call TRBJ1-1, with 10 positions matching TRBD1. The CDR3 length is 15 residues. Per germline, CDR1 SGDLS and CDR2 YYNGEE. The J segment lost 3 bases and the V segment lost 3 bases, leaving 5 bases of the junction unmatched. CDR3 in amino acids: CASSGLGQGDTEAFF. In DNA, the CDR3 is TGTGCCAGCAGCGGCCTCGGACAGGGGGACACTGAAGCTTTCTTT.

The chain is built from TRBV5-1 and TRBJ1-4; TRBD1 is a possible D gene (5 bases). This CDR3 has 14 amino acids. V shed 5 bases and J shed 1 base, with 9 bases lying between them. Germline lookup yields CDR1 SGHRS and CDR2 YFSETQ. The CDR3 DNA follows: TGCGCCAGCAGAGGGGCCCAAACTAATGAAAAACTGTTTTTT. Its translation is CASRGAQTNEKLFF.

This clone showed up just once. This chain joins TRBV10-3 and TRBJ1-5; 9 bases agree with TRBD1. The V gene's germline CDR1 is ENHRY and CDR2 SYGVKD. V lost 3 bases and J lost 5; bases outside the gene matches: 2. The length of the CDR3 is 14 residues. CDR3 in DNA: TGTGCCATCAGTGATCGGACAGGGGATCAGCCCCAGCATTTT. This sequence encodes CAISDRTGDQPQHF.

DNA for the CDR3: TGTGCCAGCAGGAGACAGGGGAACACTGAAGCTTTCTTT. It yields the protein CASRRQGNTEAFF. This chain uses TRBV6-5 with TRBJ1-1, with TRBD1 matching 7 bases. This CDR3 spans 13 amino acids. V shed 6 bases, J shed 1 base, and the junction held 2 bases outside the gene matches. Per germline, CDR1 MNHEY and CDR2 SVGAGI.

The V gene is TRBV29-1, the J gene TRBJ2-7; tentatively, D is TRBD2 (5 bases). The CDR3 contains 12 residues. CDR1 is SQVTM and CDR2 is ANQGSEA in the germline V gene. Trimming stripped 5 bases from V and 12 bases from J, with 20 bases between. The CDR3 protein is CSVRGKGNIGYF. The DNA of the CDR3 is TGCAGCGTTCGAGGGAAGGGCAATATTGGGTACTTC.

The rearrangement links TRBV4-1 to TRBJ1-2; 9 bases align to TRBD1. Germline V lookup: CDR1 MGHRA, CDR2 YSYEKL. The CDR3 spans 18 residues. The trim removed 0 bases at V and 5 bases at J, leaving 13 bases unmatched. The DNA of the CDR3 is TGCGCCAGCAGCCAAGATCGCTGGGACAGGGAAAACCTATATGGCTACACCTTC. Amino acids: CASSQDRWDRENLYGYTF.

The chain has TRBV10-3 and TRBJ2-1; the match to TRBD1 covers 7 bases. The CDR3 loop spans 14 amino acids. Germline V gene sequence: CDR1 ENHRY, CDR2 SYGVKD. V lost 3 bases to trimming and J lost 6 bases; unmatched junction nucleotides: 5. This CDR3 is CAISDNRGSNEQFF. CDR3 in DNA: TGTGCCATCAGTGACAACAGGGGCTCCAATGAGCAGTTCTTC.

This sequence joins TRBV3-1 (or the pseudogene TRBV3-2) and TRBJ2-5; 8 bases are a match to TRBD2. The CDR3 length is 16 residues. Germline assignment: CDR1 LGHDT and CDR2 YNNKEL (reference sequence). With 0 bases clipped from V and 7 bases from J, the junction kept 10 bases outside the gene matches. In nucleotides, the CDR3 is TGTGCCAGCAGCCAAGATTCCAGCGGGGGCGTTGGGACCCAGTACTTC. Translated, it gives CASSQDSSGGVGTQYF.

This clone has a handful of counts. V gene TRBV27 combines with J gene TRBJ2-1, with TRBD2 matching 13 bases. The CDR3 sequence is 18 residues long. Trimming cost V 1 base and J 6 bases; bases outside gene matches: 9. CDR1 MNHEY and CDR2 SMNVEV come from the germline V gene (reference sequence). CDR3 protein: CASSLLGLAGVGGNEQFF. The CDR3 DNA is TGTGCCAGCAGTTTATTAGGACTAGCGGGAGTGGGGGGCAATGAGCAGTTCTTC.

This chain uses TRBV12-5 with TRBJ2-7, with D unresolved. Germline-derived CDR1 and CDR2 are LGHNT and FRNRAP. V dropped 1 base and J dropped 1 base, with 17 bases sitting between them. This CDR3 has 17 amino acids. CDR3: CASGLALSTSKSYEQYF. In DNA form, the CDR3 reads TGTGCTAGTGGTTTGGCTCTCTCGACATCGAAGTCCTACGAGCAGTACTTC.

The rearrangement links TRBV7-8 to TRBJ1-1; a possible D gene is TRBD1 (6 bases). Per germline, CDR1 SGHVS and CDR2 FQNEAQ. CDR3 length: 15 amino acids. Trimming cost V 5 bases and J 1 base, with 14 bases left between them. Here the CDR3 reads CASSVTGSTNTEAFF. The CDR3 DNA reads TGTGCCAGCAGCGTTACAGGGAGTACGAACACTGAAGCTTTCTTT.

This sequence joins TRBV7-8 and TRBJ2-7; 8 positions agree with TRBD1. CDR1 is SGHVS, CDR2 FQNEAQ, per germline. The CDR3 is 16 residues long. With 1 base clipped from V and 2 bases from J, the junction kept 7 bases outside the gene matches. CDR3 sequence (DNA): TGTGCCAGCAGCTTAGTCTTCCGACAGGGGCCCTACGAGCAGTACTTC. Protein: CASSLVFRQGPYEQYF.

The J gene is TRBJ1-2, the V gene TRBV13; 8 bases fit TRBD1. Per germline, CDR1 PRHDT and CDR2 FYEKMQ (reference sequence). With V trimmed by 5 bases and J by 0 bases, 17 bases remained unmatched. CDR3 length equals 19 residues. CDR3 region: CASSQKQGGLIRSNYGYTF. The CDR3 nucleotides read TGTGCCAGCAGCCAAAAACAGGGGGGACTTATTCGTTCTAACTATGGCTACACCTTC.

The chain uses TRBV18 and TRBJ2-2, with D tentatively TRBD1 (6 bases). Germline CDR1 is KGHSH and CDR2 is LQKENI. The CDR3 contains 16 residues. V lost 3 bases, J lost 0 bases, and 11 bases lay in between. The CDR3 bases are TGTGCCAGCTCACCGAACCGGGACACGAACACCGGGGAGCTGTTTTTT. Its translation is CASSPNRDTNTGELFF.

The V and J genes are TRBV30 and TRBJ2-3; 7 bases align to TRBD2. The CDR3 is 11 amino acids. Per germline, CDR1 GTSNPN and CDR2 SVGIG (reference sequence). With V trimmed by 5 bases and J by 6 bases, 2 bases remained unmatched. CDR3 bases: TGTGCCTGGGGGAGGGCCGATACGCAGTATTTT. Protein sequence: CAWGRADTQYF.

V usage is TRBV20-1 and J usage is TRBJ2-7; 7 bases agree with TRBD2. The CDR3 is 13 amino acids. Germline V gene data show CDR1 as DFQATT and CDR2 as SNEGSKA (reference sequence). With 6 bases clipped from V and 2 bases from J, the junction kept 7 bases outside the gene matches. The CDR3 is CSASGGRAYEQYF. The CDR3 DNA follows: TGCAGTGCCAGTGGGGGGAGGGCCTACGAGCAGTACTTC.

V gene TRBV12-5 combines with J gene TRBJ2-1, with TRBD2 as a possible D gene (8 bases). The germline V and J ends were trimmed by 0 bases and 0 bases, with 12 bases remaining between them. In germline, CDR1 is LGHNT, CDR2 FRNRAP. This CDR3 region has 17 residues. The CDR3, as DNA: TGTGCTAGTGGTTTGGTACGGGAGGGGGCCTCCTACAATGAGCAGTTCTTC. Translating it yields CASGLVREGASYNEQFF.

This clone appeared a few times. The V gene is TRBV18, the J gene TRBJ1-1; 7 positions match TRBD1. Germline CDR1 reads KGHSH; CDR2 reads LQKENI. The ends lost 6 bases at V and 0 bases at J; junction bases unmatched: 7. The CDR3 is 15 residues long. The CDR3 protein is CASSRDSPMNTEAFF. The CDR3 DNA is TGTGCCAGCTCTCGGGACAGCCCCATGAACACTGAAGCTTTCTTT.

CDR3 bases: TGTGCCAGCAGCTTACGGGGGGGCCGGGGCACCGGGGAGCTGTTTTTT. Translating gives CASSLRGGRGTGELFF. This chain connects TRBV7-6 to TRBJ2-2, with TRBD2 matching 8 bases. This CDR3 region has 16 residues. The V gene end was trimmed by 2 bases and the J gene end by 4 bases; junction bases not matched to a gene: 6. Germline CDR1 reads SGHVS; CDR2 reads FNYEAQ.

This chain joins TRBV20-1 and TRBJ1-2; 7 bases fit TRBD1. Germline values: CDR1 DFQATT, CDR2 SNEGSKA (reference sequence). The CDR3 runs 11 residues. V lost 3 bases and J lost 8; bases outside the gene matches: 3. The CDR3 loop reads CSASPGQGYTF. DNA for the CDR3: TGCAGTGCTAGCCCGGGACAGGGCTACACCTTC.

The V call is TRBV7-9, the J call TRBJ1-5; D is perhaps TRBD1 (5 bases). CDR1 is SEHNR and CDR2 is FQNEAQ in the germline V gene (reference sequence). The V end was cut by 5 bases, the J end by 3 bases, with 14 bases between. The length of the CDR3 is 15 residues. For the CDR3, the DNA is TGTGCCAGCAGCCCCCGCGGGGCAGACAATCAGCCCCAGCATTTT. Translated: CASSPRGADNQPQHF.

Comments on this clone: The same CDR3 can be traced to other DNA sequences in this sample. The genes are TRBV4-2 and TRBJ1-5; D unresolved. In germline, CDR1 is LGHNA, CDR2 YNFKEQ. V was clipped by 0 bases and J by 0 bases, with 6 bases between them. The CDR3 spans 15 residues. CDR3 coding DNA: TGTGCCAGCAGCCAAGATGCGGGTAGCAATCAGCCCCAGCATTTT. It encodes CASSQDAGSNQPQHF.

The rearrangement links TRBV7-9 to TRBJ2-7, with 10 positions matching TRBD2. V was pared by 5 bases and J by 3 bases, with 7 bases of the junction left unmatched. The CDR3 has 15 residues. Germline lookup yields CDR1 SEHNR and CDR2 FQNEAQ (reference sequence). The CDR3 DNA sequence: TGTGCCAGCAGCGAACGGACTAGCGGCCTCTACGAGCAGTACTTC. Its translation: CASSERTSGLYEQYF.

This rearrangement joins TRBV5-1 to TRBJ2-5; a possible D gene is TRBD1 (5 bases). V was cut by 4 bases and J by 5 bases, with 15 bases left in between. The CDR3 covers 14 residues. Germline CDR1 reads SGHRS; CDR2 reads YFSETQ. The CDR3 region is CASSRREGAETQYF. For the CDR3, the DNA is TGCGCCAGCAGCAGACGTGAAGGGGCCGAGACCCAGTACTTC.

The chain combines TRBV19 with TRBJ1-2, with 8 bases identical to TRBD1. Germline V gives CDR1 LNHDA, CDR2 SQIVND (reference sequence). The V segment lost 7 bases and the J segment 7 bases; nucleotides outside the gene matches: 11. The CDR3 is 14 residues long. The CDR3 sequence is CASMGTGPLVGYTF. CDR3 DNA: TGTGCCAGTATGGGGACAGGCCCTCTGGTTGGCTACACCTTC.

The CDR3 protein is CASSPTYRLAEAFF. The DNA for the CDR3 is TGTGCCAGCAGCCCGACCTACAGGCTCGCTGAAGCTTTCTTT. The chain couples TRBV7-2 to TRBJ1-1; perhaps TRBD1 as D (5 bases). This CDR3 is 14 amino acids long. CDR1 and CDR2 (germline): SGHTA, FQGNSA. Trimming shortened V by 5 bases and J by 6 bases, and 16 bases separated the two germline ends.

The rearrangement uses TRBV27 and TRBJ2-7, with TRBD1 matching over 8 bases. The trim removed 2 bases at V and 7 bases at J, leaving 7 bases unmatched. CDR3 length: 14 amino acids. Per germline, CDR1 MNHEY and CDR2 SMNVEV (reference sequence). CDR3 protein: CASSLLPRGREQYF. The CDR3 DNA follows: TGTGCCAGCAGTTTACTCCCCAGGGGGCGGGAGCAGTACTTC.